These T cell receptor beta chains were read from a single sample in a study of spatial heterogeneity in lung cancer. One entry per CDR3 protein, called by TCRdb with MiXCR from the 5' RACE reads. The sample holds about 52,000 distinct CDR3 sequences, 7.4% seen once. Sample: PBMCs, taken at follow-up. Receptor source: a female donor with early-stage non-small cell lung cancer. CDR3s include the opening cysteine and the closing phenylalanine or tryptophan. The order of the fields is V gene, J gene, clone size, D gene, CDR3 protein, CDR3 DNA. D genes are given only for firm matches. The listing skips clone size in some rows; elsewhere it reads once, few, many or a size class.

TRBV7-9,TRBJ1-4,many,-,CASSFRQRTNEKLFF,TGTGCCAGCAGCTTCCGACAGAGAACTAATGAAAAACTGTTTTTT
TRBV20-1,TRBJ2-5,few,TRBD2,CSARDPNGGILRETQYF,TGCAGTGCTAGAGATCCAAACGGGGGGATCCTGAGAGAGACCCAGTACTTC
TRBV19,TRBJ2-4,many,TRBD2,CASSIREDIQYF,TGTGCCAGTAGTATCCGGGAGGACATTCAGTACTTC
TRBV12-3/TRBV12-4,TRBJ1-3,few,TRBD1,CASSLLQGGTGNTIYF,TGTGCCAGCAGTTTATTACAGGGGGGAACTGGAAACACCATATATTTT
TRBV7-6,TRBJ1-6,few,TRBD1,CASSSTSGQGDSPLHF,TGTGCCAGCAGCTCAACCTCAGGACAGGGAGATTCACCCCTCCACTTT
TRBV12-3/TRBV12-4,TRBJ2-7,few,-,CASRPSGSYEQYF,TGTGCCAGCAGGCCCAGCGGGTCCTACGAGCAGTACTTC
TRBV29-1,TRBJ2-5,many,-,CSVGFQGETQYF,TGCAGCGTTGGATTCCAGGGGGAGACCCAGTACTTC
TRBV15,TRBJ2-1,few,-,CATSRTRQAQFF,TGTGCCACCAGCAGGACTAGACAGGCCCAGTTCTTC
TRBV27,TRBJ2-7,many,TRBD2,CASGTSGDPYEQYF,TGTGCCAGCGGCACTAGCGGGGACCCCTACGAGCAGTACTTC
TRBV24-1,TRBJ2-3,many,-,CATSMSDTQYF,TGTGCCACCAGCATGTCGGATACGCAGTATTTT
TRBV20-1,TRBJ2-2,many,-,CSARAQGTGELFF,TGCAGTGCTAGAGCTCAGGGGACCGGGGAGCTGTTTTTT
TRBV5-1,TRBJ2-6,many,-,CASSGVSGANVLTF,TGCGCCAGCAGCGGGGTATCTGGGGCCAACGTCCTGACTTTC
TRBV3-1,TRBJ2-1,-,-,CASSQYPRGPRGNEQFF,TGTGCCAGCAGCCAATACCCCCGGGGGCCGAGGGGAAATGAGCAGTTCTTC
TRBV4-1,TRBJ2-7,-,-,CASSQRTSKTGLSSYEQYF,TGCGCCAGCAGCCAAAGAACGTCGAAAACAGGGCTGAGCTCCTACGAGCAGTACTTC
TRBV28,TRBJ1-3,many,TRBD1,CASSFGLDRGRENTIYF,TGTGCCAGCAGTTTTGGCCTAGACAGGGGTAGAGAAAACACCATATATTTT
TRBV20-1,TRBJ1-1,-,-,CSPWGGENTEAFF,TGCAGTCCTTGGGGGGGGGAGAACACTGAAGCTTTCTTT
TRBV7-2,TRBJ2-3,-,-,CARGTGDTQYF,TGTGCCAGAGGCACAGGAGATACGCAGTATTTT
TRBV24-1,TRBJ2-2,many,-,CATSRRVAGELFF,TGTGCCACCAGTCGAAGGGTCGCCGGGGAGCTGTTTTTT
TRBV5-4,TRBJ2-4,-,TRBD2,CASSPGLATAKNIQYF,TGTGCCAGCAGCCCGGGACTAGCTACTGCCAAAAACATTCAGTACTTC
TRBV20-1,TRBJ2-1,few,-,CSASRGNEQFF,TGCAGTGCTTCCCGGGGGAATGAGCAGTTCTTC
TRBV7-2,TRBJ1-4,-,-,CASSFLATNEKLFF,TGTGCCAGCAGCTTCCTCGCAACTAATGAAAAACTGTTTTTT
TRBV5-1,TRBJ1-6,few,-,CASSPVADPNSPLHF,TGCGCCAGCAGCCCGGTTGCGGATCCAAATTCACCCCTCCACTTT
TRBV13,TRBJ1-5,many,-,CASSTGNQPQHF,TGTGCCAGCAGCACAGGGAATCAGCCCCAGCATTTT
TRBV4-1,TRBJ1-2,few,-,CASSQALAGRNGYTF,TGCGCCAGCAGCCAAGCTCTGGCAGGTCGGAATGGCTACACCTTC
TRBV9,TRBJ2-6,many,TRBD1,CASSVGQGAAGANVLTF,TGTGCCAGCAGCGTAGGTCAGGGGGCAGCTGGGGCCAACGTCCTGACTTTC
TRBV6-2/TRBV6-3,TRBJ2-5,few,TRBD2,CASGLAGGETQYF,TGTGCCAGCGGTCTAGCGGGGGGAGAGACCCAGTACTTC
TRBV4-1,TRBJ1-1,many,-,CASSLGQPNTEAFF,TGCGCCAGCAGCCTAGGACAGCCGAACACTGAAGCTTTCTTT
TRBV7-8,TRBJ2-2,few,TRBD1,CASSFPTGGLTGELFF,TGTGCCAGCAGCTTCCCGACAGGGGGGCTCACCGGGGAGCTGTTTTTT
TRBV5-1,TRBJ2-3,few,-,CASSPGLGDLRTDTQYF,TGCGCCAGCAGCCCCGGGCTGGGGGACCTAAGGACAGATACGCAGTATTTT
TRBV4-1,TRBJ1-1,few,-,CASSLEIIIGGAEAFF,TGCGCCAGCAGCCTAGAAATTATCATCGGGGGGGCTGAAGCTTTCTTT
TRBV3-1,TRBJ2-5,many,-,CASSLWGQETQYF,TGTGCCAGCAGCCTTTGGGGGCAAGAGACCCAGTACTTC
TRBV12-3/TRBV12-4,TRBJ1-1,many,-,CASSPRRQQAFF,TGTGCCAGCAGTCCCCGTCGGCAACAAGCTTTCTTT
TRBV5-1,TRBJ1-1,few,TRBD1,CATTMGQPNTEAFF,TGCGCCACCACTATGGGACAGCCCAACACTGAAGCTTTCTTT
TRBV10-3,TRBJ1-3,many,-,CAIGGGNTIYF,TGTGCCATCGGTGGGGGAAACACCATATATTTT
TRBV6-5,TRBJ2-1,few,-,CASTGQAQFF,TGTGCCAGCACTGGGCAGGCCCAGTTCTTC
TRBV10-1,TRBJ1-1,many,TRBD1,CAGQGPREAFF,TGCGCCGGACAGGGTCCTCGGGAAGCTTTCTTT
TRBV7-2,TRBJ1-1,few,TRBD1,CASSRTGDRISEAFF,TGTGCCAGCAGCCGCACCGGGGACAGAATCTCTGAAGCTTTCTTT
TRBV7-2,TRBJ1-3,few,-,CASSLGTGSGNTIYF,TGTGCCAGCAGCTTAGGAACAGGGAGCGGAAACACCATATATTTT
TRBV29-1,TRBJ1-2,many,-,CSVAGRGQGFTNGYTF,TGCAGCGTTGCAGGTCGGGGGCAGGGTTTCACCAATGGCTACACCTTC
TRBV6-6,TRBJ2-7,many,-,CASRYREDISYEQYF,TGTGCCAGCAGATACAGGGAGGATATCTCCTACGAGCAGTACTTC
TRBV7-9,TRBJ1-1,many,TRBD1,CASSSLRAGGFDTEAFF,TGTGCCAGCAGCTCCCTTCGGGCAGGGGGTTTTGACACTGAAGCTTTCTTT
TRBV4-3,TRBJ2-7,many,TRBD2,CASSQDIPSLAAGAYEQYF,TGCGCCAGCAGCCAAGATATCCCCTCCTTGGCCGCGGGGGCCTACGAGCAGTACTTC